This is a list of T cell receptor beta chains from one sample in a study of blood T cell repertoires in COVID-19. Produced via immunoSEQ multiplex PCR; TCRdb's table is partial and in-frame only. The repertoire includes about 230,000 clones, around 83% of them detected once, and around 7.2% sits in the top ten. Sequenced: peripheral blood. These receptors came from a woman aged 50 to 60 with acute or convalescent COVID-19. CDR3s include the opening cysteine and the closing phenylalanine or tryptophan. Fields, in order: D gene, clone size, J gene, V gene, CDR3 protein, CDR3 DNA. The D gene is left open where the match is weak. Only some rows state a clone size, as once, few, many or a class for expanded clones.

>.|.|TRBJ1-1|TRBV3-1/TRBV3-2
CASSQDFRQPNEAFF
TGTGCCAGCAGCCAAGATTTTCGACAGCCGAATGAAGCTTTCTTT
>TRBD2|.|TRBJ2-1|TRBV28
CASSSPGGYNEQFF
TGTGCCAGCAGTTCTCCGGGGGGCTACAATGAGCAGTTCTTC
>.|.|TRBJ2-1|TRBV19
CASSGSFRDEQFF
TGTGCCAGTAGTGGATCTTTCAGGGATGAGCAGTTCTTC
>TRBD1|.|TRBJ2-2|TRBV6-5
CASSRQGPGELFF
TGTGCCAGCAGTAGACAGGGGCCCGGGGAGCTGTTTTTT
>.|.|TRBJ2-3|TRBV27
CASSFLAETSTDTQYF
TGTGCCAGCAGTTTTCTAGCAGAAACTAGCACAGATACGCAGTATTTT
>.|.|TRBJ1-1|TRBV5-6
CASSRERARGTEAFF
TGTGCCAGCAGCAGGGAAAGGGCTAGGGGCACTGAAGCTTTCTTT
>.|.|TRBJ2-7|TRBV4-3
CASSQWVGTGYEQYF
TGCGCCAGCAGCCAATGGGTCGGGACTGGGTACGAGCAGTACTTC
>TRBD1|.|TRBJ2-2|TRBV10-3
CATRTGLNTGELFF
TGTGCCACCCGGACAGGCTTGAACACCGGGGAGCTGTTTTTT
>.|.|TRBJ2-3|TRBV6-1
CASSEAGSPDTQYF
TGTGCCAGCAGTGAAGCGGGGAGTCCAGATACGCAGTATTTT
>.|.|TRBJ1-3|TRBV6-5
CASSYSAALSGNTIYF
TGTGCCAGCAGTTACTCAGCCGCCTTATCTGGAAACACCATATATTTT
>.|.|TRBJ1-1|TRBV7-8
CASRRDNTEAFF
TGTGCCAGCAGACGCGATAACACTGAAGCTTTCTTT
>.|.|TRBJ1-1|TRBV18
CASSPGTGYTEAFF
TGTGCCAGCTCACCGGGAACAGGGTACACTGAAGCTTTCTTT
>.|.|TRBJ1-2|TRBV3-1/TRBV3-2
CTSSLGGGYTF
TGTACCAGCAGCCTCGGGGGAGGCTACACCTTC
>TRBD1|few|TRBJ1-1|TRBV18
CASSPGQGETEAFF
TGTGCCAGCTCGCCGGGACAGGGTGAAACTGAAGCTTTCTTT
>.|.|TRBJ1-1|TRBV5-1
CASSLGRGNTEAFF
TGCGCCAGCAGCTTAGGACGGGGGAACACTGAAGCTTTCTTT
>.|.|TRBJ2-7|TRBV21-1
CASSKPGGSSHEQYF
TGTGCCAGCAGCAAGCCAGGGGGCAGCTCCCACGAGCAGTACTTC
>TRBD1|.|TRBJ2-7|TRBV6-6
CASKTGTGLYEQYF
TGTGCCAGCAAAACCGGGACAGGCCTCTACGAGCAGTACTTC
>.|.|TRBJ1-2|TRBV4-1
CASSQDSSGGYYGYTF
TGCGCCAGCAGCCAAGATAGCTCGGGGGGATACTATGGCTACACCTTC
>TRBD1|.|TRBJ2-1|TRBV27
CASSLSLLRQGSKYNEQFF
TGTGCCAGCAGTTTATCTCTCCTCCGACAGGGATCGAAATACAATGAGCAGTTCTTC
>TRBD1|few|TRBJ1-1|TRBV18
CASSPRQGAQGTEAFF
TGTGCCAGCTCACCACGGCAGGGGGCGCAAGGAACTGAAGCTTTCTTT
>.|.|TRBJ2-3|TRBV28
CASSLSLGGFLTDTQYF
TGTGCCAGCAGTCTCTCACTCGGGGGTTTCCTCACAGATACGCAGTATTTT
>TRBD1|.|TRBJ2-7|TRBV14
CASSLGQGTYEQYF
TGTGCCAGCAGCCTAGGACAGGGGACGTACGAGCAGTACTTC
>.|.|TRBJ2-7|TRBV11-2
CASSFPEKGQRSYEQYF
TGTGCCAGCAGCTTCCCTGAAAAAGGTCAGCGGTCCTACGAGCAGTACTTC
>TRBD2|.|TRBJ2-1|TRBV11-3
CASSPGTSVSNEQFF
TGTGCCAGCAGCCCCGGGACTAGCGTCAGCAATGAGCAGTTCTTC
>.|few|TRBJ2-5|TRBV28
CASSNGGAKETQYF
TGTGCCAGCAGTAACGGAGGGGCTAAAGAGACCCAGTACTTC
>TRBD2|.|TRBJ2-5|TRBV2
CASSSGLVRETQYF
TGTGCCAGCTCTAGCGGGTTGGTTCGGGAGACCCAGTACTTC